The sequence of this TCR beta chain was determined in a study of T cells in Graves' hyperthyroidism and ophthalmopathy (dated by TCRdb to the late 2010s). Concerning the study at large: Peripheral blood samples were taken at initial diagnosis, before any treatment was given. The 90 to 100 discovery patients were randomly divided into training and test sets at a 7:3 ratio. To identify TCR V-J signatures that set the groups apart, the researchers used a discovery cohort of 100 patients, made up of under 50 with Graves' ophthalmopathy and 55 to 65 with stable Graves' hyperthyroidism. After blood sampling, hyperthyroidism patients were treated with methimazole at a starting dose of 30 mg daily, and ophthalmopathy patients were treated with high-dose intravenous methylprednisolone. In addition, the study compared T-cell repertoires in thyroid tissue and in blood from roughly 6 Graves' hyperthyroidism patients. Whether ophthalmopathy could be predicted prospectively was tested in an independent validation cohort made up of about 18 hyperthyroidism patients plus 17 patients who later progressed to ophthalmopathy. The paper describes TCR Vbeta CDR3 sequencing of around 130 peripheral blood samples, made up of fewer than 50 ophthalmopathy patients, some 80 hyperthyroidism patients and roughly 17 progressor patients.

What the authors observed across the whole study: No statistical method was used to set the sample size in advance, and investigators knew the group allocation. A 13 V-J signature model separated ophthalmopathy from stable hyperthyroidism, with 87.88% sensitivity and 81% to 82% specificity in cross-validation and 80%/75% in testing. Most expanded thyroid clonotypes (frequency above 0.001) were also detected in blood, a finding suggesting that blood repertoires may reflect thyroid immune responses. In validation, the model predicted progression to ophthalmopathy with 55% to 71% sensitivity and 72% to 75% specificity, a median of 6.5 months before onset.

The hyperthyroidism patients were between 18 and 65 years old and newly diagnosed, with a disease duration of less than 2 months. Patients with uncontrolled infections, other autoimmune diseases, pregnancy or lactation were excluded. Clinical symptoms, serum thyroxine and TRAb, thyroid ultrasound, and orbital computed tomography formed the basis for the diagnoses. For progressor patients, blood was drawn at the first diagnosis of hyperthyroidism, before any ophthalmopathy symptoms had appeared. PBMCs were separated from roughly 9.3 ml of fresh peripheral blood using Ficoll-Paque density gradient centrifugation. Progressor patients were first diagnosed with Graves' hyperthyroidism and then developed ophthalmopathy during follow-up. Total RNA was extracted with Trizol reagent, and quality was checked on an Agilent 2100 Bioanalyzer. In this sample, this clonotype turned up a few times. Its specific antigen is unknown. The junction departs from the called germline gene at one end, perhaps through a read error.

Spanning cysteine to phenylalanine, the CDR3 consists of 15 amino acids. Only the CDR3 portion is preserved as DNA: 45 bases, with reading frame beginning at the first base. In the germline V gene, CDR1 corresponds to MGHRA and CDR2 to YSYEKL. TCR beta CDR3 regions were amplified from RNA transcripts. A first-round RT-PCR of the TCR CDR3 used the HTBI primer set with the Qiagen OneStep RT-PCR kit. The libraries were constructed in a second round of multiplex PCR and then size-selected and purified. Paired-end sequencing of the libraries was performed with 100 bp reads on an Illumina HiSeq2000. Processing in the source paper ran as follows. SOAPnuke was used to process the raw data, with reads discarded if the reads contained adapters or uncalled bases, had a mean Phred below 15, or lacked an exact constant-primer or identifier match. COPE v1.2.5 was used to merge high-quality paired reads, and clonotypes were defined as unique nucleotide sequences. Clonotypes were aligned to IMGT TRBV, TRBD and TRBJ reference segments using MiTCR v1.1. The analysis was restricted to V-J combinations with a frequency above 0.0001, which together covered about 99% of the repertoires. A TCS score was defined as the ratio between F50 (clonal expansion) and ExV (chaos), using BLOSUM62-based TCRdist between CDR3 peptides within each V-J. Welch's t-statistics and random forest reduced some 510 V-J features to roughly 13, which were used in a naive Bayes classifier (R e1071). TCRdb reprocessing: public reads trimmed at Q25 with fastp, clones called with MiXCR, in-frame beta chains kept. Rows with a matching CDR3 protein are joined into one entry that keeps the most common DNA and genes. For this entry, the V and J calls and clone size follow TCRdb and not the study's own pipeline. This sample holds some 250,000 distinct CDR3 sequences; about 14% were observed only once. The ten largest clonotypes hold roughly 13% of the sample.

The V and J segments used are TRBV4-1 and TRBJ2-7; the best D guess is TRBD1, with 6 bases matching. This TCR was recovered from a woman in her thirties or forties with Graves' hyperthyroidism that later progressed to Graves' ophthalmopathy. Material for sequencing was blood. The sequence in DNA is TGCGCCAGCAGTCAAGGTACAGGGCTAGTCTACGAGCAGTACTTC. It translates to CASSQGTGLVYEQYF.